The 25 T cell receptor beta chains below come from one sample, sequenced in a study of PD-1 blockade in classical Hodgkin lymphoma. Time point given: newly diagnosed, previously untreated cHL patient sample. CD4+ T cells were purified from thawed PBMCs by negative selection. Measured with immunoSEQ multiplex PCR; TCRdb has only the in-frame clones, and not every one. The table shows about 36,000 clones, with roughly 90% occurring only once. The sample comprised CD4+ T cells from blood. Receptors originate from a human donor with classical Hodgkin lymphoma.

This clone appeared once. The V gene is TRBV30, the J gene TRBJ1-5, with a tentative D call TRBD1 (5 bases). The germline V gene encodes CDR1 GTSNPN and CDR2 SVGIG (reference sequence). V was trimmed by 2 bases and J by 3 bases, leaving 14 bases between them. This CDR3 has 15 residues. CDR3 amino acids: CAWSRGLGLNQPQHF. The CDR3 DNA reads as TGTGCCTGGAGTAGGGGACTAGGACTCAATCAGCCCCAGCATTTT.

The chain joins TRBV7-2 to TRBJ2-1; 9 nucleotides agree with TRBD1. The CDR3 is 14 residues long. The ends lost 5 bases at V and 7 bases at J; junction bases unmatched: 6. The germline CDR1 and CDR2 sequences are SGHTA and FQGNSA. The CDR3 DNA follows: TGTGCCAGCAGCCCAAGACAGGGGGGGAATGAGCAGTTCTTC. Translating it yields CASSPRQGGNEQFF.

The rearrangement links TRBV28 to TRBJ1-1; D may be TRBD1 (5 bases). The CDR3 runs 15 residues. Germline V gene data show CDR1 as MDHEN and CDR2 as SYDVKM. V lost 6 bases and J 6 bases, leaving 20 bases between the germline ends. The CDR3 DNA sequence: TGTGCCAGCAGCGTCCGGGACTGGGCCGCGGCTGAAGCTTTCTTT. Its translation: CASSVRDWAAAEAFF. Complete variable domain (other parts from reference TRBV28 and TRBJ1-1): DVKVTQSSRYLVKRTGEKVFLECVQDMDHENMFWYRQDPGLGLRLIYFSYDVKMKEKGDIPEGYSVSREKKERFSLILESASTNQTSMYLCASSVRDWAAAEAFFGQGTRLTVV.

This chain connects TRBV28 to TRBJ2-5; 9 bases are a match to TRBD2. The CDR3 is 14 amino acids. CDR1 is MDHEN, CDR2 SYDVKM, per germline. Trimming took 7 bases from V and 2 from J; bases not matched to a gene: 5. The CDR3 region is CASTRGGVQETQYF. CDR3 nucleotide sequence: TGTGCCAGCACCCGCGGGGGGGTACAAGAGACCCAGTACTTC.

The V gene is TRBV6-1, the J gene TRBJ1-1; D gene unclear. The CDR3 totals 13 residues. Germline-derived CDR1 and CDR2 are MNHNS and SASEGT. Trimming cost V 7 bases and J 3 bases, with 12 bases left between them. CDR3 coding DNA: TGTGCCAGCACTTCTTCTAGGGACACTGAAGCTTTCTTT. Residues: CASTSSRDTEAFF.

DNA of the CDR3: TGTGCCATCGGTCGAGAGAGGTCCTATAATTCACCCCTCCACTTT. It encodes CAIGRERSYNSPLHF. V and J are TRBV6-1 and TRBJ1-6; D not certain. V was pared by 10 bases and J by 1 base, with 14 bases between. CDR1 is MNHNS and CDR2 is SASEGT in the germline V gene. The CDR3 contains 15 residues.

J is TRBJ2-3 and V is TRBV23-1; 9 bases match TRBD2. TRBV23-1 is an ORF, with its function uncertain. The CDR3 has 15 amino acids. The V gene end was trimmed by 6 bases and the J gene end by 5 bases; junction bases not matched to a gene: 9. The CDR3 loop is CASRYSSGVEDTQYF. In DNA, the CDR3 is TGCGCCAGCAGATATTCTAGCGGGGTTGAAGATACGCAGTATTTT.

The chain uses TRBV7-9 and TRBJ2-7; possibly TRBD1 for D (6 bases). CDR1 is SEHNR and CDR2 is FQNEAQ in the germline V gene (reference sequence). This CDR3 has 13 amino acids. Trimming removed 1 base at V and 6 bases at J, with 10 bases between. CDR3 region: CASSLERGFEQYF. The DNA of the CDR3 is TGTGCCAGCAGCTTAGAAAGGGGGTTCGAGCAGTACTTC.

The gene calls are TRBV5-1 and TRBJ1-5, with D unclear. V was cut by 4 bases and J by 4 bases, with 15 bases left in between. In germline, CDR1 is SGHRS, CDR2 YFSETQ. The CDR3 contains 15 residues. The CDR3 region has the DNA TGCGCCAGCAGCCAGACCGGGGAGAGAAATCAGCCCCAGCATTTT. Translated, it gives CASSQTGERNQPQHF.

CDR3: CSVENPNEQFF. The CDR3 DNA follows: TGCAGCGTTGAAAACCCCAATGAGCAGTTCTTC. The gene calls are TRBV29-1 and TRBJ2-1; no firm D call. The CDR3 loop spans 11 amino acids. V was cut by 2 bases and J by 6 bases, with 5 bases left in between. From germline, CDR1 is SQVTM and CDR2 ANQGSEA.

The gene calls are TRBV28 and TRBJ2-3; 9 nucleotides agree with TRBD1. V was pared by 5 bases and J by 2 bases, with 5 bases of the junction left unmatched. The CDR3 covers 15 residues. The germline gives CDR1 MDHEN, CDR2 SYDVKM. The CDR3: CASSTHRGPTDTQYF. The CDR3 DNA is TGTGCCAGCAGTACCCACAGGGGGCCCACAGATACGCAGTATTTT.

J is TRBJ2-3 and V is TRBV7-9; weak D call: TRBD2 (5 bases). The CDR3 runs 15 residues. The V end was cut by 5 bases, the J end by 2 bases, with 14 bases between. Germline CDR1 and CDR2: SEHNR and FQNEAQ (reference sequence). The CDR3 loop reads CASSPKRRVTDTQYF. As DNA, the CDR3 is TGTGCCAGCAGCCCTAAGCGGCGGGTCACAGATACGCAGTATTTT.

In DNA form, the CDR3 reads TGTGCCAGCAGCCCGGGACAGGCCACCTACAATGAGCAGTTCTTC. Amino acids: CASSPGQATYNEQFF. V usage is TRBV4-2 and J usage is TRBJ2-1; the match to TRBD1 covers 8 bases. Germline values: CDR1 LGHNA, CDR2 YNFKEQ. The J segment lost 2 bases and the V segment lost 4 bases, leaving 4 bases of the junction unmatched. This CDR3 has 15 amino acids.

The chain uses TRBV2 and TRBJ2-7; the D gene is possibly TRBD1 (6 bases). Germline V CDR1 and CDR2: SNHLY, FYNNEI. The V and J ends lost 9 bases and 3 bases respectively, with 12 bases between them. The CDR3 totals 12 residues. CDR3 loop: CARAGVGYEQYF. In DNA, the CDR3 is TGTGCCAGGGCAGGGGTGGGCTACGAGCAGTACTTC.

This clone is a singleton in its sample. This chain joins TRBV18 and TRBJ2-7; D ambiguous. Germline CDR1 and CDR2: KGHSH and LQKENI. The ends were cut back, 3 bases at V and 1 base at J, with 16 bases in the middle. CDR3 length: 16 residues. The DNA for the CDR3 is TGTGCCAGCTCACCGGCATCGCGTCCGATGTCCTACGAGCAGTACTTC. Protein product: CASSPASRPMSYEQYF.

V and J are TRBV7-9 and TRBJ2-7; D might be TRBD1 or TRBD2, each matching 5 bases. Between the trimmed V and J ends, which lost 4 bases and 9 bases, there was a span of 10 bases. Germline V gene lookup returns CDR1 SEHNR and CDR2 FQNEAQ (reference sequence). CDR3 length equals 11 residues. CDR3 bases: TGTGCCAGCAGCTCCCCTGGGGGGCAGTACTTC. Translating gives CASSSPGGQYF.

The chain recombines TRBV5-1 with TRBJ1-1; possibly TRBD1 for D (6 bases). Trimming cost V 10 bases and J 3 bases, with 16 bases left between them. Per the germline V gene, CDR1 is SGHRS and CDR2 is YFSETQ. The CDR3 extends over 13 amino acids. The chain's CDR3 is CAAPGASDTEAFF. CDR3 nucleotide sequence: TGCGCCGCCCCGGGGGCTTCGGACACTGAAGCTTTCTTT.

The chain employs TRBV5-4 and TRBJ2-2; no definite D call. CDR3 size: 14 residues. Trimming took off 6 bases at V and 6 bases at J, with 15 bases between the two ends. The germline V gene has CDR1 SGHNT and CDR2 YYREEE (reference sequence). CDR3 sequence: CASTHKTGSGELFF. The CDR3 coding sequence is TGTGCCAGCACCCATAAAACCGGGTCCGGGGAGCTGTTTTTT.

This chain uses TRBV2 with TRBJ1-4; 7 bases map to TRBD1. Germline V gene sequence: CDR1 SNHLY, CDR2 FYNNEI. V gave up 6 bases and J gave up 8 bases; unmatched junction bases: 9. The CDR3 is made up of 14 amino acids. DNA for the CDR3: TGTGCCAGCAGACAGGGGACACATCCAGAAAAACTGTTTTTT. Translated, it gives CASRQGTHPEKLFF.

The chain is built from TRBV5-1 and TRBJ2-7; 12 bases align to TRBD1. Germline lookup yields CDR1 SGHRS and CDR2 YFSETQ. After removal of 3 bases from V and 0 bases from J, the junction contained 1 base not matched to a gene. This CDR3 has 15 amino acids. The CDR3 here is CASSWGQGASYEQYF. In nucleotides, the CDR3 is TGCGCCAGCAGCTGGGGACAGGGGGCCTCCTACGAGCAGTACTTC.

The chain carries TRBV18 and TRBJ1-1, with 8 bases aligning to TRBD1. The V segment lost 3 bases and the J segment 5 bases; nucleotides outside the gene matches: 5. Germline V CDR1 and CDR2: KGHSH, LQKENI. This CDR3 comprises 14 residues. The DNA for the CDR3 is TGTGCCAGCTCACCTAACAGGGGGGGGACTGAAGCTTTCTTT. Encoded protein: CASSPNRGGTEAFF. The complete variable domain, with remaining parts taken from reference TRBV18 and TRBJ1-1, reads NAGVMQNPRHLVRRRGQEARLRCSPMKGHSHVYWYRQLPEEGLKFMVYLQKENIIDESGMPKERFSAEFPKEGPSILRIQQVVRGDSAAYFCASSPNRGGTEAFFGQGTRLTVV.

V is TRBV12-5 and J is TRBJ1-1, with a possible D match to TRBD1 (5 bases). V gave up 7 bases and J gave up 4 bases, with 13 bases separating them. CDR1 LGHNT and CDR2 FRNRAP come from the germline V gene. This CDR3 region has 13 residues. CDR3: CASAYQGGTEAFF. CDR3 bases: TGTGCTAGTGCCTACCAGGGAGGCACTGAAGCTTTCTTT.

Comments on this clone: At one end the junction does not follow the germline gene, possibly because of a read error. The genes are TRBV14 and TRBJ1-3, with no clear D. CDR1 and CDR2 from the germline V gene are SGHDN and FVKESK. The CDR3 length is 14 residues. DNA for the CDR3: TGTGCCAGCAGCCAAAATAAACACGGAAACACCGTATATTTT. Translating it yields CASSQNKHGNTVYF.

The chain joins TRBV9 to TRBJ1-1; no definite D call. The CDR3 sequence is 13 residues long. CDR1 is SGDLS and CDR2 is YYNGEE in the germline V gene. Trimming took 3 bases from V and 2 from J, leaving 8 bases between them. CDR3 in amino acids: CASSASSNTEAFF. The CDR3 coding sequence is TGTGCCAGCAGCGCCTCGTCCAACACTGAAGCTTTCTTT.

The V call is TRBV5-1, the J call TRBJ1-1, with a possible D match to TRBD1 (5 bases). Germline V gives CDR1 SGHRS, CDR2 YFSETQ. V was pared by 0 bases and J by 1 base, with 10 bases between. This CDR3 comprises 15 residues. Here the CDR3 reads CASSLGIGGNTEAFF. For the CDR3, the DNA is TGCGCCAGCAGCTTGGGTATCGGGGGGAACACTGAAGCTTTCTTT.